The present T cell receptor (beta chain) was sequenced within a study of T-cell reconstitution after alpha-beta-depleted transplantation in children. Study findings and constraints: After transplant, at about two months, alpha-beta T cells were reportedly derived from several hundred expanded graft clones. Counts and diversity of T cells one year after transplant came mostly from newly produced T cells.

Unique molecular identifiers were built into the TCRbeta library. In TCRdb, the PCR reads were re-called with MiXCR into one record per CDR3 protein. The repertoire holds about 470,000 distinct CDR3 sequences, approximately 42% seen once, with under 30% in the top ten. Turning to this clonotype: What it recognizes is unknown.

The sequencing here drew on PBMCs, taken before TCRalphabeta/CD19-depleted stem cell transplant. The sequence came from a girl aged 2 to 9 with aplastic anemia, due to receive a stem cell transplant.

This chain's CDR3 is CASSANADTQYF. CDR3 nucleotides: TGTGCCAGCAGCGCCAACGCAGATACGCAGTATTTT. The chain couples TRBV9 to TRBJ2-3; unclear D gene. Germline CDR1 is SGDLS and CDR2 is YYNGEE. The CDR3 runs to 12 residues. V lost 3 bases and J 4 bases, leaving 6 bases between the germline ends.